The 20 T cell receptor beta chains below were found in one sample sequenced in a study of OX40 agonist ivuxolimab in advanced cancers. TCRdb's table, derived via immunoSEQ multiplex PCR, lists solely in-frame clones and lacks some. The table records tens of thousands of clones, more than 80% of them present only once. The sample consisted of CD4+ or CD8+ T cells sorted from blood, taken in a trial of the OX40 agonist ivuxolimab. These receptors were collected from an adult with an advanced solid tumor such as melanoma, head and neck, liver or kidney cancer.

CDR3 loop: CSVAARLNTEAFF. CDR3 coding DNA: TGCAGCGTGGCGGCGAGACTGAACACTGAAGCTTTCTTT. The chain links TRBV29-1 to TRBJ1-1; no clear D. Deletions cut 6 bases from V and 0 bases from J, with 11 bases between. Germline V lookup: CDR1 SQVTM, CDR2 ANQGSEA. The CDR3 runs to 13 residues.

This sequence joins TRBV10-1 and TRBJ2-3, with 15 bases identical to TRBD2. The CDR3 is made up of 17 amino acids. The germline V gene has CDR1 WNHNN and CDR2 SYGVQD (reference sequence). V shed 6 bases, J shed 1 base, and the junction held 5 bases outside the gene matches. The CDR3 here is CASSPGLAGGRTDTQYF. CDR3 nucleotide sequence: TGCGCCAGCAGCCCGGGACTAGCGGGAGGCCGCACAGATACGCAGTATTTT.

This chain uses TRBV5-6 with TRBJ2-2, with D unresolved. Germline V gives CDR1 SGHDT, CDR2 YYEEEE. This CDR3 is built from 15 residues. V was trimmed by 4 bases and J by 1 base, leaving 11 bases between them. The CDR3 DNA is TGTGCCAGCAGCCCGGTTGGCCTGAACACCGGGGAGCTGTTTTTT. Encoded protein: CASSPVGLNTGELFF.

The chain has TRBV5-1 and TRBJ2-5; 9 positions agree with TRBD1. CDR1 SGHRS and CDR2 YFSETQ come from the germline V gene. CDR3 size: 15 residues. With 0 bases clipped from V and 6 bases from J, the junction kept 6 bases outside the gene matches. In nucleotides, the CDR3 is TGCGCCAGCAGCTTGGGGGGGACAGGGTTAAAGACCCAGTACTTC. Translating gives CASSLGGTGLKTQYF.

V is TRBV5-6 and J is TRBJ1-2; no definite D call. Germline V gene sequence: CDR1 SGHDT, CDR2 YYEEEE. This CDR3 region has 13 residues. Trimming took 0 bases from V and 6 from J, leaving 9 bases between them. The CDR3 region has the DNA TGTGCCAGCAGCTTGGCCGCGAACCATGGCTACACCTTC. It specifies CASSLAANHGYTF.

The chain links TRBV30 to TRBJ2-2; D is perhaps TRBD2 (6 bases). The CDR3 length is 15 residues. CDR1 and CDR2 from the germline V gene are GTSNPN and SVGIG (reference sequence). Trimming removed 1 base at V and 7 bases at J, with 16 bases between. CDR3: CAWSGGVPPVGELFF. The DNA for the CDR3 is TGTGCCTGGAGTGGCGGGGTCCCCCCTGTCGGGGAGCTGTTTTTT.

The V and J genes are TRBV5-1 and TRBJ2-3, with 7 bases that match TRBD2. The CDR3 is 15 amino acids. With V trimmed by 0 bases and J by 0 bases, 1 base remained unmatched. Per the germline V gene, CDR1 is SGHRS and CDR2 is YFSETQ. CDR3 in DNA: TGCGCCAGCAGCTTGGGACTAGCTAGCACAGATACGCAGTATTTT. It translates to CASSLGLASTDTQYF.

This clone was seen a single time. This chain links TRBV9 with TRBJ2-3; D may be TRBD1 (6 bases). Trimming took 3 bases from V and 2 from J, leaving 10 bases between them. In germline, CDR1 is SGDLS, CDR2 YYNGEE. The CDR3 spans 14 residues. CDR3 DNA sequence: TGTGCCAGCAGCGAGGGGGACCACACAGATACGCAGTATTTT. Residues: CASSEGDHTDTQYF.

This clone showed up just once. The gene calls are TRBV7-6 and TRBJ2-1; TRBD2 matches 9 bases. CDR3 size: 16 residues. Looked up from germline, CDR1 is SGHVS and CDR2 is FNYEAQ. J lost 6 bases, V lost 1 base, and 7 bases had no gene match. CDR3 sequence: CASSLEASGMANEQFF. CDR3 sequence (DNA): TGTGCCAGCAGCTTAGAAGCTAGCGGGATGGCCAATGAGCAGTTCTTC.

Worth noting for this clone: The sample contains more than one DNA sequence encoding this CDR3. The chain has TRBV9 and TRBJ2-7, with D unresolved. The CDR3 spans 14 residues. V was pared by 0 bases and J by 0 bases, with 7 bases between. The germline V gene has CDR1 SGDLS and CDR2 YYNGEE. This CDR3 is CASSVGVSSYEQYF. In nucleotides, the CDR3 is TGTGCCAGCAGCGTAGGCGTTAGCTCCTACGAGCAGTACTTC.

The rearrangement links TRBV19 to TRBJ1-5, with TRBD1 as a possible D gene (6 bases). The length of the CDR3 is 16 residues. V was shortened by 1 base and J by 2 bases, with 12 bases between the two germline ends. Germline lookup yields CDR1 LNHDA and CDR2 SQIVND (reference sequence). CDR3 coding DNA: TGTGCCAGTAGTATAGGGGGGGCCTTGGGCAATCAGCCCCAGCATTTT. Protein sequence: CASSIGGALGNQPQHF.

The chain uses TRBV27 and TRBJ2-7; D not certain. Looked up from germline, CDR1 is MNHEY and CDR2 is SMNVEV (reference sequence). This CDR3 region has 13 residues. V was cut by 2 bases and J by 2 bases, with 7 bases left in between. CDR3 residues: CASSLHGTYEQYF. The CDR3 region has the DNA TGTGCCAGCAGTTTACACGGAACCTACGAGCAGTACTTC.

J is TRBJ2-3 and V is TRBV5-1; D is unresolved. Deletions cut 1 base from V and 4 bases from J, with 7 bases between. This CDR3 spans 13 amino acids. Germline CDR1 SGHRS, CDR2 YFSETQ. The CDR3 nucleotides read TGCGCCAGCAGCTTGAAGATCGCAGATACGCAGTATTTT. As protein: CASSLKIADTQYF.

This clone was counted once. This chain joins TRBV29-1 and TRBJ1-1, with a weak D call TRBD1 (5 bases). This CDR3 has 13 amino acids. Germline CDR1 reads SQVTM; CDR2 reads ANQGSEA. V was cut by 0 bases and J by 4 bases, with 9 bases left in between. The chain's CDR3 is CSVEEQGGTEAFF. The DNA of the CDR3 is TGCAGCGTTGAAGAGCAGGGTGGCACTGAAGCTTTCTTT.

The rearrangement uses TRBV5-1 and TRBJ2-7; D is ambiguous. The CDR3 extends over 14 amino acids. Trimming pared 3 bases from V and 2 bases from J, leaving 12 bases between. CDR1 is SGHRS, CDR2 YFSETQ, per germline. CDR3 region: CASSWGHMTYEQYF. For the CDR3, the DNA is TGCGCCAGCAGCTGGGGTCATATGACCTACGAGCAGTACTTC.

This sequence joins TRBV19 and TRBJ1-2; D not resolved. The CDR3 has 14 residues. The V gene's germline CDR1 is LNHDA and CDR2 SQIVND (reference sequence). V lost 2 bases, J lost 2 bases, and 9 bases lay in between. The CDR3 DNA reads TGTGCCAGTAGTATACGGCAGACCAACTATGGCTACACCTTC. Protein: CASSIRQTNYGYTF.

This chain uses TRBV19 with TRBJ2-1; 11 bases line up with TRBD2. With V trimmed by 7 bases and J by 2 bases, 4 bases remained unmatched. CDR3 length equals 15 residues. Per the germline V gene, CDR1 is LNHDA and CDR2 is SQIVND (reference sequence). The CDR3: CASTKTSGTYNEQFF. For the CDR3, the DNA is TGTGCCAGTACCAAGACTAGCGGGACCTACAATGAGCAGTTCTTC.

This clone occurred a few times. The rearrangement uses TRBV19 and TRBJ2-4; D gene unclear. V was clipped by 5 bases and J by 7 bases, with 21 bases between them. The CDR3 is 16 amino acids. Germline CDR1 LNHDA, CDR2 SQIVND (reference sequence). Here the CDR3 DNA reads TGTGCCAGTAGTCCCATAGGAATGACGGAAAGGAACATTCAGTACTTC. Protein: CASSPIGMTERNIQYF.

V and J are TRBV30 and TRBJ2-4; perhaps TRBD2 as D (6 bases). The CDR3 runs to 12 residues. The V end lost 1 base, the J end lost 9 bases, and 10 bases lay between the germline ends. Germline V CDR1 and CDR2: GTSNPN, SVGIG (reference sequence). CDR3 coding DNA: TGTGCCTGGAGTGATTCCGGGGGCATTCAGTACTTC. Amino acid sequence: CAWSDSGGIQYF.

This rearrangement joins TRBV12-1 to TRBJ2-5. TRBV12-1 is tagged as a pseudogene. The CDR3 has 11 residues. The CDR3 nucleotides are TGTGCCAGCAGCTTTCGCGAGACCCAGTACTTC. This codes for CASSFRETQYF.